The T cell receptor beta chain under discussion was sequenced for a study of shared clonotypes between healthy human individuals. TCRdb's copy holds only in-frame clones and misses some; the assay was immunoSEQ multiplex PCR. The repertoire holds around 200,000 clones, with approximately 92% as singletons. This CDR3 is 15 amino acids long. Germline V CDR1 and CDR2: SGHTA, FQGNSA. Trimming took 4 bases from V and 7 from J; bases not matched to a gene: 7. The clonotype was recovered from a woman between 25 and 40 years old in good health. The chain uses TRBV7-2 and TRBJ2-2; 9 positions match TRBD2. Sequencing was carried out using naive CD4+ T cells sorted from blood. Subset meaning: CD45RA+ positively selected. This CDR3 reads CASSSETSGGGELFF. The CDR3 bases are TGTGCCAGCAGCTCTGAGACTAGCGGTGGCGGGGAGCTGTTTTTT.